One sample yielded the 5 T cell receptor beta chains listed below, sequenced in a study of cytomegalovirus exposure and HLA in healthy donors (TCRdb year 2017). Libraries were prepared through the immunoSEQ multiplex PCR assay. TCRdb provides this immuneACCESS table in a form limited to in-frame rearrangements. Some clones are lacking; in checked studies, under half of them reflect an unresolved V gene, and why the rest are absent is not known. The sample table shows a few hundred thousand clones, and 70% to 90% are seen once. The ten largest account for approximately 0.94% of the sample. Sequenced input: PBMCs. All receptors derive from a woman aged 18 to 35 in good health and CMV-seronegative.

V is TRBV14 and J is TRBJ1-3, with D tentatively TRBD1 (5 bases). Looked up from germline, CDR1 is SGHDN and CDR2 is FVKESK. CDR3 length: 16 residues. The germline V and J ends were trimmed by 3 bases and 3 bases, with 15 bases remaining between them. This CDR3 is CASSHLMGHRGNTIYF. In nucleotides, the CDR3 is TGTGCCAGCAGCCACCTGATGGGGCATCGTGGAAACACCATATATTTT.

This chain links TRBV5-6 with TRBJ1-2; 7 bases align to TRBD1. Per germline, CDR1 SGHDT and CDR2 YYEEEE. Unmatched junction bases numbered 15, after V lost 3 bases and J lost 7 bases. This CDR3 has 16 amino acids. The CDR3 reads CASSYDPDRAEAGYTF. The CDR3 region has the DNA TGTGCCAGCAGCTATGATCCCGACAGGGCAGAGGCTGGCTACACCTTC.

This clone was recorded only once. The J gene is TRBJ2-3, the V gene TRBV5-6; D unclear. Germline CDR1 SGHDT, CDR2 YYEEEE. V dropped 1 base and J dropped 0 bases, with 6 bases sitting between them. CDR3 length equals 14 residues. The CDR3 here is CASSLPSSTDTQYF. The CDR3, as DNA: TGTGCCAGCAGCTTGCCTAGTAGCACAGATACGCAGTATTTT.

The V call is TRBV15, the J call TRBJ2-3; D is unclear. The germline CDR1 and CDR2 sequences are LNHNV and YYDKDF (reference sequence). This CDR3 is 13 amino acids long. Trimming pared 0 bases from V and 3 bases from J, leaving 4 bases between. Written as DNA, the CDR3 is TGTGCCACCAGCAGAGAACGGACAGATACGCAGTATTTT. Translating it yields CATSRERTDTQYF.

The chain has TRBV5-6 and TRBJ1-4; D call uncertain. Germline V lookup: CDR1 SGHDT, CDR2 YYEEEE. This CDR3 contains 12 residues. V lost 2 bases to trimming and J lost 12 bases, with 11 bases between them. The chain's CDR3 is CASSLYRGELFF. Here the CDR3 DNA reads TGTGCCAGCAGCTTATATCGGGGAGAACTGTTTTTT.